This T cell receptor (beta chain) was recorded in a study of T-cell reconstitution after alpha-beta-depleted transplantation in children. Study-wide results and caveats: T cells produced anew were the main source of T-cell counts and diversity one year after transplant.

This clonotype came up a few times. Its matching antigen is unknown. The TCRbeta library was prepared with unique molecular identifiers. TCRdb passed the PCR reads through MiXCR, listing each CDR3 protein once. The table shows about 420,000 distinct CDR3 sequences, with 15% to 20% occurring only once. The clonotype originates from a boy younger than two who had a stem cell transplant for Wiskott-Aldrich syndrome, so the T cells may come from the graft donor. The sequenced sample was PBMCs, mostly from graft donor cells, obtained 360 days after TCRalphabeta/CD19-depleted stem cell transplant.

CDR3 sequence (DNA): TGTGCCAGCAGCGCCCAAATGGGAGGAGAGACCCAGTACTTC. This codes for CASSAQMGGETQYF. The rearrangement links TRBV12-3 or TRBV12-4 to TRBJ2-5, with D possibly being TRBD2 (6 bases). V lost 6 bases and J 4 bases, leaving 15 bases between the germline ends. The CDR3 consists of 14 residues.